The 26 T cell receptor beta chains given below trace back to one sample, sequenced in a study of T cells in Graves' hyperthyroidism and ophthalmopathy. From RNA transcripts, TCR beta CDR3 regions were amplified. The HTBI primer set drove a first-round RT-PCR of the TCR CDR3. From the multiplex PCR reads, TCRdb called clonotypes with MiXCR, one entry per CDR3 protein. The sample lists around 340,000 distinct CDR3 sequences, roughly a fifth occurring once. Sample: blood. These receptors were obtained from a woman aged 45-65 years with Graves' hyperthyroidism.

The V call is TRBV11-1, the J call TRBJ2-5; no clear D gene. V was pared by 5 bases and J by 4 bases, with 14 bases between. Germline loops: CDR1 SGHAT, CDR2 FQDESV (reference sequence). The CDR3 is made up of 14 amino acids. The CDR3 bases are TGTGCCAGCAGCCACACGGGTGTTGGAGAGACCCAGTACTTC. Translating gives CASSHTGVGETQYF.

This clonotype was seen a handful of times. The rearrangement uses TRBV19 and TRBJ2-2, with TRBD2 matching 8 bases. Germline trimming cut 4 bases from V and 4 bases from J; bases unmatched to any gene: 5. CDR1 and CDR2 (germline): LNHDA, SQIVND (reference sequence). This CDR3 contains 15 residues. For the CDR3, the DNA is TGTGCCAGTAGTACCTCGGGGGGGCCCACCGGGGAGCTGTTTTTT. It codes for CASSTSGGPTGELFF.

This clonotype was found a few times. The chain links TRBV7-6 to TRBJ2-7; TRBD1 agrees at 9 bases. The germline V gene encodes CDR1 SGHVS and CDR2 FNYEAQ. The V gene end was trimmed by 5 bases and the J gene end by 4 bases; junction bases not matched to a gene: 9. This CDR3 has 15 residues. CDR3 sequence (DNA): TGTGCCAGCAGCATCTCCGGGACAGGGAGTTACGAGCAGTACTTC. This translates into CASSISGTGSYEQYF.

The chain uses TRBV7-9 and TRBJ2-5, with D possibly being TRBD1 (6 bases). CDR1 is SEHNR and CDR2 is FQNEAQ in the germline V gene (reference sequence). Trimming removed 4 bases from V and 4 bases from J, with 16 bases in between. The CDR3 covers 15 residues. The CDR3 DNA sequence: TGTGCCAGCAGCTCCGTCCCCAGGGGACGAGAGACCCAGTACTTC. Protein: CASSSVPRGRETQYF.

This clonotype was counted many times. The chain carries TRBV2 and TRBJ1-1; 9 bases agree with TRBD1. Germline V gene sequence: CDR1 SNHLY, CDR2 FYNNEI. V shed 6 bases and J 4 bases; nucleotides not matched to a gene: 9. This CDR3 spans 15 amino acids. CDR3 nucleotides: TGTGCCAGCAGGTCAACAGGGGGCGTGGGCACTGAAGCTTTCTTT. Amino acid sequence: CASRSTGGVGTEAFF.

This clonotype was seen more than once but under ten times. The J gene is TRBJ2-2, the V gene TRBV20-1; 9 bases fit TRBD1. The CDR3 sequence is 14 residues long. V was clipped by 0 bases and J by 8 bases; unmatched bases: 4. In germline, CDR1 is DFQATT, CDR2 SNEGSKA (reference sequence). CDR3 DNA: TGCAGTGCTAGAGAAACAGGGGGCGTGGGGGAGCTGTTTTTT. Its translation: CSARETGGVGELFF.

This clonotype was picked up many times. The chain is built from TRBV30 and TRBJ1-6; the D gene is possibly TRBD1 (6 bases). CDR3 length equals 14 residues. The V end was cut by 3 bases, the J end by 6 bases, with 12 bases between. Germline CDR1 GTSNPN, CDR2 SVGIG (reference sequence). The CDR3 DNA is TGTGCCTGGAGAAAGGGACACCTTAATTCACCCCTCCACTTT. Its protein is CAWRKGHLNSPLHF.

This clonotype has ten or more counts. The rearrangement links TRBV5-4 to TRBJ1-1; D is undetermined. Trimming cost V 0 bases and J 3 bases, with 12 bases left between them. The CDR3 length is 15 residues. The germline V gene encodes CDR1 SGHNT and CDR2 YYREEE (reference sequence). Here the CDR3 DNA reads TGTGCCAGCAGCTTGGTATTGGGGATCGACACTGAAGCTTTCTTT. Its translation: CASSLVLGIDTEAFF.

The chain has TRBV6-2 or TRBV6-3 and TRBJ2-2; 12 nucleotides line up with TRBD2. Germline CDR1 MNHEY, CDR2 SVGEGT. The junction had 6 bases not matched to a gene; V was cut back by 6 bases and J by 4 bases. The CDR3 is 16 amino acids. The CDR3 DNA sequence: TGTGCCAGCAGCCACAAGGGACTAGCGGGCACCGGGGAGCTGTTTTTT. As protein: CASSHKGLAGTGELFF.

This clonotype was seen many times. The genes are TRBV12-3 or TRBV12-4 and TRBJ1-2; TRBD1 agrees at 7 bases. The CDR3 consists of 15 residues. The ends lost 4 bases at V and 0 bases at J; junction bases unmatched: 5. This chain's CDR3 is CASSSRQGPNYGYTF. CDR3 nucleotides: TGTGCCAGCAGTTCCCGACAGGGACCTAACTATGGCTACACCTTC.

V is TRBV29-1 and J is TRBJ2-5; possible D gene TRBD1, 5 bases. This CDR3 spans 15 amino acids. Per germline, CDR1 SQVTM and CDR2 ANQGSEA. Trimming removed 2 bases at V and 5 bases at J, with 18 bases between. The CDR3 loop is CSVEPRTLRQETQYF. Written as DNA, the CDR3 is TGCAGCGTTGAACCTCGGACACTCAGGCAGGAGACCCAGTACTTC.

This clonotype came up a few times. The gene calls are TRBV24-1 and TRBJ1-1, with D uncertain. Trimming removed 8 bases from V and 1 base from J, with 13 bases in between. Germline V gene data show CDR1 as KGHDR and CDR2 as SFDVKD. The CDR3 totals 14 residues. CDR3 residues: CATKASGRNTEAFF. The DNA of the CDR3 is TGTGCCACCAAGGCCTCAGGAAGGAACACTGAAGCTTTCTTT.

The V gene is TRBV5-1, the J gene TRBJ2-7; D is possibly TRBD1 (5 bases). Trimming pared 0 bases from V and 2 bases from J, leaving 15 bases between. Germline CDR1 and CDR2: SGHRS and YFSETQ. The CDR3 is made up of 16 amino acids. CDR3 region: CASSLADSHLTYEQYF. CDR3 sequence (DNA): TGCGCCAGCAGCTTGGCCGACAGCCACCTAACCTACGAGCAGTACTTC.

This clonotype was seen a few times. The chain joins TRBV27 to TRBJ2-2, with D unresolved. CDR3 length: 13 amino acids. V lost 2 bases, J lost 4 bases, and 5 bases lay in between. Germline CDR1 is MNHEY and CDR2 is SMNVEV (reference sequence). The CDR3 coding sequence is TGTGCCAGCAGTTTAAAGGTCACCGGGGAGCTGTTTTTT. Protein: CASSLKVTGELFF.

This rearrangement joins TRBV9 to TRBJ2-3, with TRBD2 identical over 7 bases. Germline V gene data show CDR1 as SGDLS and CDR2 as YYNGEE. With V trimmed by 0 bases and J by 3 bases, 4 bases remained unmatched. The CDR3 has 15 amino acids. CDR3 coding DNA: TGTGCCAGCAGCGTAGAACTAGCGAGAACAGATACGCAGTATTTT. It encodes CASSVELARTDTQYF. The variable domain in full, completed from reference TRBV9 and TRBJ2-3, reads DSGVTQTPKHLITATGQRVTLRCSPRSGDLSVYWYQQSLDQGLQFLIQYYNGEERAKGNILERFSAQQFPDLHSELNLSSLELGDSALYFCASSVELARTDTQYFGPGTRLTVL.

The J gene is TRBJ2-2, the V gene TRBV14, with unresolved D. The V and J ends lost 0 bases and 8 bases respectively, with 7 bases between them. Germline CDR1 and CDR2: SGHDN and FVKESK. There are 13 residues in the CDR3. The CDR3 loop is CASSQELGGELFF. CDR3 nucleotides: TGTGCCAGCAGCCAAGAACTGGGTGGGGAGCTGTTTTTT.

This chain links TRBV7-9 with TRBJ1-5; D is unresolved. CDR3 length: 15 residues. Germline V CDR1 and CDR2: SEHNR, FQNEAQ (reference sequence). The germline V and J ends were trimmed by 4 bases and 7 bases, with 17 bases remaining between them. In DNA form, the CDR3 reads TGTGCCAGCAGCTCCACGGTAACCAACGGCCAGCCCCAGCATTTT. Protein: CASSSTVTNGQPQHF.

The sample holds many counts of this clonotype. The rearrangement uses TRBV20-1 and TRBJ1-1; D is uncertain. Looked up from germline, CDR1 is DFQATT and CDR2 is SNEGSKA (reference sequence). This CDR3 spans 13 amino acids. With 4 bases removed from V and 1 base from J, the gap between germline ends came to 10 bases. The CDR3 nucleotides read TGCAGTGCTATCGTGACGGCGAACACTGAAGCTTTCTTT. Translating gives CSAIVTANTEAFF.

In this sample, this clonotype turned up a few times. The CDR3 here is CASTPIYPGGVLTF. The CDR3 DNA follows: TGTGCCAGCACCCCCATTTACCCCGGGGGGGTCCTGACTTTC. This rearrangement joins TRBV6-1 to TRBJ2-6; the match to TRBD2 covers 7 bases. The CDR3 consists of 14 residues. CDR1 is MNHNS and CDR2 is SASEGT in the germline V gene. The V and J ends lost 7 bases and 13 bases, in that order; junction bases with no gene match: 13.

This clonotype appeared a single time. The conserved phenylalanine or tryptophan normally closing the CDR3 is absent here, so this likely arose from a read error. V is TRBV27 and J is TRBJ2-6; no reliable D call. CDR3 length: 13 residues. Trimming shortened V by 10 bases and J by 2 bases, and 9 bases separated the two germline ends. Germline-derived CDR1 and CDR2 are MNHEY and SMNVEV (reference sequence). In DNA form, the CDR3 reads TGTGCCACGAGGAACGCTGGGGCCAACGTCCTGACTTCC. It specifies CATRNAGANVLTS.

This clonotype was seen ten or more times. J is TRBJ2-7 and V is TRBV11-3, with 8 bases lining up with TRBD1. This CDR3 comprises 15 residues. V lost 5 bases, J lost 7 bases, and 13 bases stayed unmatched. CDR1 and CDR2 from the germline V gene are SGHNT and YENEEA. The CDR3 loop reads CASSGGQVQGYEQYF. Here the CDR3 DNA reads TGTGCCAGCAGCGGGGGACAGGTCCAAGGGTATGAGCAGTACTTC.

This clonotype showed up many times. The chain is built from TRBV18 and TRBJ2-3; 8 bases are shared with TRBD1. V shed 4 bases and J 3 bases; nucleotides not matched to a gene: 6. Germline V CDR1 and CDR2: KGHSH, LQKENI. The CDR3 sequence is 15 residues long. Written as DNA, the CDR3 is TGTGCCAGCTCACGACAGGGGCAAACAACAGATACGCAGTATTTT. Amino acid sequence: CASSRQGQTTDTQYF.

The chain uses TRBV9 and TRBJ1-2, with D possibly TRBD1 on 6 matching bases. The germline CDR1 and CDR2 sequences are SGDLS and YYNGEE. CDR3 size: 13 residues. V lost 0 bases and J 7 bases, leaving 10 bases between the germline ends. CDR3 DNA sequence: TGTGCCAGCAGCGTAGTGACAGGTCGTGGCTACACCTTC. The encoded protein is CASSVVTGRGYTF. Using reference TRBV9 and TRBJ1-2 for the parts outside the CDR3, the full variable domain is DSGVTQTPKHLITATGQRVTLRCSPRSGDLSVYWYQQSLDQGLQFLIQYYNGEERAKGNILERFSAQQFPDLHSELNLSSLELGDSALYFCASSVVTGRGYTFGSGTRLTVV.

This clonotype was counted ten times or more. The V gene is TRBV3-1, the J gene TRBJ1-1; TRBD1 matches 7 bases. Germline trimming cut 3 bases from V and 0 bases from J; bases unmatched to any gene: 10. The CDR3 is 17 amino acids. Per germline, CDR1 LGHDT and CDR2 YNNKEL (reference sequence). The CDR3: CASSHSRLDRVNTEAFF. In DNA form, the CDR3 reads TGTGCCAGCAGCCATTCCCGGCTCGACAGGGTGAACACTGAAGCTTTCTTT.

In this sample, this clonotype turned up many times. The chain combines TRBV7-9 with TRBJ2-3; 14 bases are shared with TRBD2. This CDR3 has 16 amino acids. V shed 4 bases, J shed 3 bases, and the junction held 3 bases outside the gene matches. Germline lookup yields CDR1 SEHNR and CDR2 FQNEAQ (reference sequence). DNA for the CDR3: TGTGCCAGCAGCTCGGGACTAGCGGGAGCGACAGATACGCAGTATTTT. Protein sequence: CASSSGLAGATDTQYF. The full variable domain, with the rest looked up from reference TRBV7-9 and TRBJ2-3, is DTGVSQNPRHKITKRGQNVTFRCDPISEHNRLYWYRQTLGQGPEFLTYFQNEAQLEKSRLLSDRFSAERPKGSFSTLEIQRTEQGDSAMYLCASSSGLAGATDTQYFGPGTRLTVL.

There are many counts of this clonotype. The chain links TRBV29-1 to TRBJ1-2; D is uncertain. The CDR3 is 12 residues long. V lost 4 bases to trimming and J lost 4 bases, with 10 bases between them. Germline lookup yields CDR1 SQVTM and CDR2 ANQGSEA. CDR3 amino acids: CSVVGSSYGYTF. As DNA, the CDR3 is TGCAGCGTTGTAGGCAGTTCCTATGGCTACACCTTC.